The 8 T cell receptor beta chains presented below share a single source sample, sequenced in a study of cytomegalovirus exposure and HLA in healthy donors (TCRdb year 2017). Receptor amplification or capture employed the immunoSEQ multiplex PCR assay. The multiplex PCR relied on a mix of 60 forward primers for TCR Vbeta segments and 13 reverse primers for TCR Jbeta segments. Entries here come from immuneACCESS through TCRdb and include only in-frame sequences with V and J called. Some clones fail to appear in such tables; in the studies checked, an unresolved V gene covers under half of the shortfall, and the cause of the remainder is unknown. This sample has 280,000 or so clones in its table, and over 85% of those were observed once. The top ten clonotypes cover approximately 2% of the sample. Material for sequencing was PBMCs. The source is a woman younger than 35 in good health and CMV-seronegative.

This clone was counted a single time. This chain links TRBV7-6 with TRBJ2-3; D might be TRBD2 (5 bases). Trimming pared 0 bases from V and 2 bases from J, leaving 9 bases between. Looked up from germline, CDR1 is SGHVS and CDR2 is FNYEAQ. CDR3 length: 15 amino acids. The chain's CDR3 is CASSLAPDSTDTQYF. The CDR3 DNA sequence: TGTGCCAGCAGCTTAGCCCCGGACTCCACAGATACGCAGTATTTT.

This chain uses TRBV16 with TRBJ2-4; D is possibly TRBD1 (6 bases). CDR1 KGHSY and CDR2 FQNENV come from the germline V gene. Between the trimmed V and J ends, which lost 5 bases and 0 bases, there was a span of 8 bases. The CDR3 length is 14 residues. The chain's CDR3 is CASSSGVAKNIQYF. The DNA of the CDR3 is TGTGCCAGCAGCTCAGGGGTAGCCAAAAACATTCAGTACTTC.

V and J are TRBV7-2 and TRBJ2-5; the match to TRBD2 covers 9 bases. The CDR3 loop spans 17 amino acids. V was clipped by 1 base and J by 4 bases; unmatched bases: 10. Germline lookup yields CDR1 SGHTA and CDR2 FQGNSA. Here the CDR3 reads CASSLVAAGGGRETQYF. The CDR3 coding sequence is TGTGCCAGCAGCTTAGTAGCGGCGGGGGGGGGAAGAGAGACCCAGTACTTC.

The sample holds a few counts of this clone. The chain carries TRBV5-1 and TRBJ1-4; D remains unclear. Germline loops: CDR1 SGHRS, CDR2 YFSETQ. The length of the CDR3 is 15 residues. Trimming removed 1 base from V and 0 bases from J, with 7 bases in between. DNA for the CDR3: TGCGCCAGCAGCTTGCAAACAGCAACTAATGAAAAACTGTTTTTT. Translated: CASSLQTATNEKLFF. Combining the CDR3 with reference TRBV5-1 and TRBJ1-4 gives the whole variable domain KAGVTQTPRYLIKTRGQQVTLSCSPISGHRSVSWYQQTPGQGLQFLFEYFSETQRNKGNFPGRFSGRQFSNSRSEMNVSTLELGDSALYLCASSLQTATNEKLFFGSGTQLSVL.

The chain recombines TRBV6-5 with TRBJ1-2, with TRBD1 as a possible D gene (5 bases). The V and J ends lost 2 bases and 8 bases respectively, with 15 bases between them. CDR1 is MNHEY, CDR2 SVGAGI, per germline. The CDR3 loop spans 14 amino acids. The CDR3 bases are TGTGCCAGCAGTTACGGGGCCACTAACGGAGGCTACACCTTC. Translated: CASSYGATNGGYTF.

Concerning this clone: The missing conserved phenylalanine or tryptophan at the end of this CDR3 makes a read error likely. The CDR3 sequence is CASSRGSLGTEFNQPQHL. CDR3 coding DNA: TGTGCCAGCAGCCGAGGGTCCTTAGGGACAGAGTTCAATCAGCCCCAGCATCTT. V usage is TRBV28 and J usage is TRBJ1-5; 7 bases are shared with TRBD1. The CDR3 has 18 residues. From germline, CDR1 is MDHEN and CDR2 SYDVKM. V trimming: 6 bases; J trimming: 3 bases; junction bases outside the gene matches: 17.

The V gene is TRBV6-5, the J gene TRBJ1-1; 7 nucleotides match TRBD1. The CDR3 runs 12 residues. In germline, CDR1 is MNHEY, CDR2 SVGAGI. Trimming at V came to 6 bases and at J to 8 bases, leaving 6 bases not matched to a gene. The CDR3 protein is CASSRGDREAFF. DNA for the CDR3: TGTGCCAGCAGCCGAGGGGACAGAGAAGCTTTCTTT.

V gene TRBV30 combines with J gene TRBJ1-2, with 10 bases that match TRBD1. This CDR3 is built from 13 residues. The germline CDR1 and CDR2 sequences are GTSNPN and SVGIG (reference sequence). Trimming took 1 base from V and 8 from J; bases not matched to a gene: 4. This chain's CDR3 is CAWSEGTGDGYTF. CDR3 nucleotides: TGTGCCTGGAGTGAGGGGACAGGGGACGGCTACACCTTC.